This T cell receptor beta chain originates from a study of cytomegalovirus exposure and HLA in healthy donors. PCR primers comprised 60 Vbeta and 13 Jbeta primers. The protocol was immunoSEQ multiplex PCR, while the TCRdb copy is restricted to in-frame clones and leaves out a portion. The table lists tens of thousands of clones. CDR1 is MNHEY and CDR2 is SMNVEV in the germline V gene (reference sequence). The CDR3 totals 14 residues. V was pared by 4 bases and J by 10 bases, with 7 bases of the junction left unmatched. The specimen was PBMCs. The sequence was collected from a female donor in good health and CMV-seropositive. V and J are TRBV27 and TRBJ1-1; 12 bases match TRBD1. CDR3 DNA: TGTGCCAGCAGTTACGCCGGGACAGGGGGCTTAGCTTTCTTT. It encodes CASSYAGTGGLAFF.